The 21 T cell receptor beta chains reported below all come from one sample, sequenced in a study of blood T cell repertoires in COVID-19. Generated by immunoSEQ multiplex PCR, the TCRdb table keeps only in-frame clones and is missing some. The sample has a few hundred thousand clones, around 90% seen once. Sample: peripheral blood. The receptors were gathered from a woman aged 40 to 50 with acute or convalescent COVID-19.

J is TRBJ1-3 and V is TRBV19; D gene unclear. Germline CDR1 reads LNHDA; CDR2 reads SQIVND (reference sequence). Trimming removed 7 bases from V and 1 base from J, with 14 bases in between. The CDR3 contains 15 residues. CDR3 residues: CASKDRSSSGNTIYF. The CDR3 coding sequence is TGTGCCAGTAAAGATCGGTCAAGTTCTGGAAACACCATATATTTT.

The chain carries TRBV11-2 and TRBJ1-2, with D possibly TRBD1 on 5 matching bases. V was pared by 1 base and J by 6 bases, with 12 bases between. Germline values: CDR1 SGHAT, CDR2 FQNNGV. The CDR3 sequence is 14 residues long. The CDR3 coding sequence is TGTGCCAGCAGCTTAGGTCAGGGAACTGATGGCTACACCTTC. The encoded protein is CASSLGQGTDGYTF.

V and J are TRBV5-4 and TRBJ2-1; D is perhaps TRBD2 (6 bases). CDR3 size: 14 residues. Germline V gene lookup returns CDR1 SGHNT and CDR2 YYREEE (reference sequence). The V gene lost 6 bases and the J gene lost 9 bases, with 19 bases spanning the gap. The CDR3 protein is CASTIKGVAAEQFF. CDR3 DNA sequence: TGTGCCAGCACTATCAAGGGAGTAGCGGCTGAGCAGTTCTTC.

The rearrangement links TRBV19 to TRBJ1-2; D may be TRBD1 (5 bases). Germline V gives CDR1 LNHDA, CDR2 SQIVND (reference sequence). The CDR3 is 19 residues long. V dropped 3 bases and J dropped 1 base, with 24 bases sitting between them. The CDR3 loop is CASSMWGEQDDRSNYGYTF. The CDR3 nucleotides are TGTGCCAGTAGTATGTGGGGCGAACAGGACGACCGAAGTAACTATGGCTACACCTTC.

The J gene is TRBJ2-3, the V gene TRBV6-2 or TRBV6-3; the D is unclear. Germline-derived CDR1 and CDR2 are MNHEY and SVGEGT. CDR3 length equals 11 residues. Trimming cost V 4 bases and J 3 bases, with 2 bases left between them. The CDR3 DNA reads as TGTGCCAGCAGTTCAACAGATACGCAGTATTTT. Its translation: CASSSTDTQYF.

CDR3 sequence reads: CASSLGGLANAYNEQFF. CDR3 nucleotide sequence: TGTGCCAGCAGCTTAGGGGGACTAGCTAACGCCTACAATGAGCAGTTCTTC. V gene TRBV7-8 combines with J gene TRBJ2-1; 9 nucleotides agree with TRBD2. The CDR3 has 17 residues. Trimming took 1 base from V and 2 from J; bases not matched to a gene: 6. Germline CDR1 is SGHVS and CDR2 is FQNEAQ. Full variable domain (rest looked up from reference TRBV7-8 and TRBJ2-1): GAGVSQSPRYKVAKRGQDVALRCDPISGHVSLFWYQQALGQGPEFLTYFQNEAQLDKSGLPSDRFFAERPEGSVSTLKIQRTQQEDSAVYLCASSLGGLANAYNEQFFGPGTRLTVL.

The chain links TRBV9 to TRBJ2-2; TRBD1 aligns across 7 bases. The CDR3 contains 16 residues. Germline trimming cut 4 bases from V and 4 bases from J; bases unmatched to any gene: 10. Germline lookup yields CDR1 SGDLS and CDR2 YYNGEE. The CDR3, as DNA: TGTGCCAGCAGCACCCGAGGGGGCGCGGGCACCGGGGAGCTGTTTTTT. Translation: CASSTRGGAGTGELFF.

The CDR3 loop is CASSHPGDEQYV. The DNA of the CDR3 is TGTGCCAGCAGCCACCCAGGTGACGAGCAGTACGTC. The rearrangement uses TRBV6-5 and TRBJ2-7, with D uncertain. Per germline, CDR1 MNHEY and CDR2 SVGAGI. The CDR3 covers 12 residues. Trimming pared 6 bases from V and 5 bases from J, leaving 11 bases between.

The chain couples TRBV6-6 to TRBJ1-5; D is perhaps TRBD1 (6 bases). The V end was cut by 7 bases, the J end by 7 bases, with 17 bases between. The CDR3 runs 14 residues. Per the germline V gene, CDR1 is MNHNY and CDR2 is SVGAGI (reference sequence). The CDR3 bases are TGTGCCAGCACTACAACAGGGCGGTGGCAGCCCCAGCATTTT. Translation gives CASTTTGRWQPQHF.

The chain combines TRBV4-1 with TRBJ2-1; the match to TRBD2 covers 9 bases. Trimming cost V 4 bases and J 4 bases; bases outside gene matches: 8. Germline V gene data show CDR1 as MGHRA and CDR2 as YSYEKL. This CDR3 is built from 16 residues. The CDR3 reads CASSPRQRGAYNEQFF. CDR3 nucleotides: TGCGCCAGCAGCCCGCGCCAGCGGGGGGCTTACAATGAGCAGTTCTTC.

The V call is TRBV7-2, the J call TRBJ2-5, with D uncertain. V lost 5 bases, J lost 5 bases, and 15 bases lay in between. In germline, CDR1 is SGHTA, CDR2 FQGNSA. The CDR3 has 14 amino acids. CDR3 bases: TGTGCCAGCAGCCGGCCCCCCCGCGGTGAGACCCAGTACTTC. Translation: CASSRPPRGETQYF.

The rearrangement uses TRBV11-2 and TRBJ1-2, with 7 nucleotides matching TRBD1. Trimming cost V 5 bases and J 3 bases; bases outside gene matches: 9. CDR1 is SGHAT and CDR2 is FQNNGV in the germline V gene. The CDR3 has 15 residues. DNA of the CDR3: TGTGCCAGCAGCCCCGACAGGGCTGGGGACTATGGCTACACCTTC. The encoded protein is CASSPDRAGDYGYTF.

The chain employs TRBV30 and TRBJ2-3; a possible D gene is TRBD2 (5 bases). This CDR3 spans 12 amino acids. Germline V gene sequence: CDR1 GTSNPN, CDR2 SVGIG (reference sequence). The DNA for the CDR3 is TGTGCTTGGCGAGGGAGCACAGATACGCAGTATTTT. This codes for CAWRGSTDTQYF.

The chain links TRBV9 to TRBJ1-1; 7 nucleotides align to TRBD1. V shed 7 bases, J shed 4 bases, and the junction held 10 bases outside the gene matches. Germline CDR1 and CDR2: SGDLS and YYNGEE. The CDR3 has 14 residues. The CDR3 nucleotides are TGTGCCAGCTCATGGGGGGACAGCACCACTGAAGCTTTCTTT. Translation: CASSWGDSTTEAFF.

The CDR3: CASIPPGQGESYQPQHF. The CDR3 nucleotides read TGTGCCAGTATACCCCCGGGACAGGGCGAGAGTTATCAGCCCCAGCATTTT. The genes are TRBV19 and TRBJ1-5, with 9 bases aligning to TRBD1. After removal of 7 bases from V and 5 bases from J, the junction contained 15 bases not matched to a gene. This CDR3 spans 17 amino acids. Germline V CDR1 and CDR2: LNHDA, SQIVND (reference sequence).

The CDR3: CASSSTHGTTNEKLFF. CDR3 DNA sequence: TGTGCCAGTAGCTCAACCCACGGGACAACTAATGAAAAACTGTTTTTT. V and J are TRBV19 and TRBJ1-4; D remains ambiguous. The CDR3 is 16 amino acids. From germline, CDR1 is LNHDA and CDR2 SQIVND (reference sequence). With 6 bases removed from V and 0 bases from J, the gap between germline ends came to 14 bases.

V gene TRBV27 combines with J gene TRBJ2-5, with TRBD1 identical over 9 bases. Germline trimming cut 4 bases from V and 5 bases from J; bases unmatched to any gene: 8. The germline V gene encodes CDR1 MNHEY and CDR2 SMNVEV (reference sequence). The CDR3 is 15 residues long. DNA of the CDR3: TGTGCCAGCAGTTCCCAACAGGGGGCTTGGGAGACCCAGTACTTC. This translates into CASSSQQGAWETQYF.

The rearrangement uses TRBV4-1 and TRBJ2-3; 11 bases line up with TRBD2. This CDR3 spans 17 amino acids. Trimming at V came to 0 bases and at J to 2 bases, leaving 4 bases not matched to a gene. CDR1 is MGHRA, CDR2 YSYEKL, per germline. Here the CDR3 DNA reads TGCGCCAGCAGCCAAGAGTTTAGCGGGGGGGTCACAGATACGCAGTATTTT. Encoded protein: CASSQEFSGGVTDTQYF.

V and J are TRBV20-1 and TRBJ2-1; TRBD2 matches at 7 bases. The CDR3 is 17 amino acids. Unmatched junction bases numbered 12, after V lost 3 bases and J lost 1 base. Germline values: CDR1 DFQATT, CDR2 SNEGSKA (reference sequence). In DNA form, the CDR3 reads TGCAGTGCTAGTGCCTTCCCTACGGGGGGTTCCTACAATGAGCAGTTCTTC. It translates to CSASAFPTGGSYNEQFF.

The rearrangement links TRBV5-6 to TRBJ1-5; 7 nucleotides agree with TRBD1. Germline assignment: CDR1 SGHDT and CDR2 YYEEEE. With 6 bases clipped from V and 3 bases from J, the junction kept 9 bases outside the gene matches. The CDR3 spans 15 residues. In nucleotides, the CDR3 is TGTGCCAGCATCCCGCCGACAGGGCACAATCAGCCCCAGCATTTT. It specifies CASIPPTGHNQPQHF. The variable domain in full, with the rest retrieved from reference TRBV5-6 and TRBJ1-5, is DAGVTQSPTHLIKTRGQQVTLRCSPKSGHDTVSWYQQALGQGPQFIFQYYEEEERQRGNFPDRFSGHQFPNYSSELNVNALLLGDSALYLCASIPPTGHNQPQHFGDGTRLSIL.

V is TRBV27 and J is TRBJ2-3; 9 nucleotides agree with TRBD1. The germline V gene encodes CDR1 MNHEY and CDR2 SMNVEV (reference sequence). V was clipped by 7 bases and J by 2 bases; unmatched bases: 19. This CDR3 has 19 residues. The CDR3 region has the DNA TGTGCCAGCACCCCTCTGGGACAGGGTACTCAGGCCCCCACAGATACGCAGTATTTT. It specifies CASTPLGQGTQAPTDTQYF.